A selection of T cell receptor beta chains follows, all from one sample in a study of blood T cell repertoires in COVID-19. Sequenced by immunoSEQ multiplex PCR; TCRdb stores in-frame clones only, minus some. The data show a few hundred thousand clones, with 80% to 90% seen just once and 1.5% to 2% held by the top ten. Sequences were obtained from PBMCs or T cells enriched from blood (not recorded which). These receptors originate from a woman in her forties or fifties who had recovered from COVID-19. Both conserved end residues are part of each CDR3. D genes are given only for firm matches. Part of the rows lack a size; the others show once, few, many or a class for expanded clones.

CDR3 protein: CASRSNTGELFF; CDR3 DNA: TGCGCCAGCAGATCAAACACCGGGGAGCTGTTTTTT; D gene: -; V gene: TRBV4-1; J gene: TRBJ2-2; clone size: -
CDR3 protein: CASSLLVGSYGYTF; CDR3 DNA: TGTGCCAGCAGTTTACTTGTCGGGAGCTATGGCTACACCTTC; D gene: -; V gene: TRBV28; J gene: TRBJ1-2; clone size: -
CDR3 protein: CASSLPGLATNEQFF; CDR3 DNA: TGTGCCAGCAGCCTCCCGGGTCTCGCGACCAATGAGCAGTTCTTC; D gene: -; V gene: TRBV3-1/TRBV3-2; J gene: TRBJ2-1; clone size: -
CDR3 protein: CPLTATNTGELFF; CDR3 DNA: TGTCCTTTGACAGCCACAAACACCGGGGAGCTGTTTTTT; D gene: -; V gene: TRBV6-9; J gene: TRBJ2-2; clone size: -
CDR3 protein: CASSLEPGSGYTF; CDR3 DNA: TGTGCCAGCAGCTTAGAGCCAGGGTCTGGCTACACCTTC; D gene: -; V gene: TRBV11-2; J gene: TRBJ1-2; clone size: -
CDR3 protein: CASSLAVGVEQYF; CDR3 DNA: TGCGCCAGCAGCTTGGCCGTAGGGGTAGAGCAGTACTTC; D gene: -; V gene: TRBV5-1; J gene: TRBJ2-7; clone size: -
CDR3 protein: CASSPGDSTNYGYTF; CDR3 DNA: TGTGCCAGCAGCCCAGGGGACAGTACTAACTATGGCTACACCTTC; D gene: TRBD1; V gene: TRBV9; J gene: TRBJ1-2; clone size: -
CDR3 protein: CASSLGARDRGSYEQYF; CDR3 DNA: TGCGCCAGCAGCTTGGGAGCCCGGGACAGGGGTTCCTACGAGCAGTACTTC; D gene: TRBD1; V gene: TRBV5-1; J gene: TRBJ2-7; clone size: -
CDR3 protein: CASTRGGASNQPQHF; CDR3 DNA: TGTGCCAGCACCCGGGGGGGAGCTAGCAATCAGCCCCAGCATTTT; D gene: -; V gene: TRBV28; J gene: TRBJ1-5; clone size: -
CDR3 protein: CASSLGTSGAGELFF; CDR3 DNA: TGTGCCAGCAGCTTAGGAACTAGCGGCGCCGGGGAGCTGTTTTTT; D gene: TRBD2; V gene: TRBV7-2; J gene: TRBJ2-2; clone size: few
CDR3 protein: CASSTGLSGNQPQHF; CDR3 DNA: TGTGCCAGCAGCACAGGGCTCTCGGGCAATCAGCCCCAGCATTTT; D gene: -; V gene: TRBV6-4; J gene: TRBJ1-5; clone size: -
CDR3 protein: CATSRVRGGGDEKLFF; CDR3 DNA: TGTGCCACCAGCAGAGTAAGGGGAGGGGGTGATGAAAAACTGTTTTTT; D gene: -; V gene: TRBV15; J gene: TRBJ1-4; clone size: -
CDR3 protein: CASSFPVDTQYF; CDR3 DNA: TGTGCCAGCAGCTTCCCAGTGGATACGCAGTATTTT; D gene: -; V gene: TRBV7-9; J gene: TRBJ2-3; clone size: -
CDR3 protein: CASSFYLDEQFF; CDR3 DNA: TGTGCCAGCAGCTTTTACTTGGATGAGCAGTTCTTC; D gene: -; V gene: TRBV7-9; J gene: TRBJ2-1; clone size: -
CDR3 protein: CASTNNPTPKYGYTF; CDR3 DNA: TGTGCCAGTACTAACAACCCGACACCCAAGTATGGCTACACCTTC; D gene: -; V gene: TRBV19; J gene: TRBJ1-2; clone size: -
CDR3 protein: CASSRPDGKNYGYTF; CDR3 DNA: TGTGCCAGCAGTCGACCGGACGGGAAGAACTATGGCTACACCTTC; D gene: -; V gene: TRBV28; J gene: TRBJ1-2; clone size: -
CDR3 protein: CASSYSPGEETIQYF; CDR3 DNA: TGTGCCAGCAGTTACTCACCCGGGGAGGAGACCATTCAGTACTTC; D gene: -; V gene: TRBV6-2/TRBV6-3; J gene: TRBJ2-4; clone size: -
CDR3 protein: CASKDRGSDYNEQFF; CDR3 DNA: TGTGCCAGCAAAGACAGGGGTTCGGATTACAATGAGCAGTTCTTC; D gene: TRBD1; V gene: TRBV2; J gene: TRBJ2-1; clone size: -
CDR3 protein: CASRKTPGQPYEQYF; CDR3 DNA: TGTGCCAGCAGGAAAACTCCGGGACAGCCCTACGAGCAGTACTTC; D gene: TRBD1; V gene: TRBV27; J gene: TRBJ2-7; clone size: -
CDR3 protein: CATSDLASGIDEQFF; CDR3 DNA: TGTGCCACCAGTGATTTAGCTAGCGGGATAGATGAGCAGTTCTTC; D gene: TRBD2; V gene: TRBV24-1; J gene: TRBJ2-1; clone size: -
CDR3 protein: CASSSSTWTSGTPYEQYF; CDR3 DNA: TGTGCCAGCAGTTCGTCAACGTGGACTAGCGGGACTCCCTACGAGCAGTACTTC; D gene: TRBD2; V gene: TRBV28; J gene: TRBJ2-7; clone size: -
CDR3 protein: CASSLGGGSRYEQYF; CDR3 DNA: TGTGCCAGCAGCTTGGGAGGAGGGAGCCGCTACGAGCAGTACTTC; D gene: -; V gene: TRBV5-6; J gene: TRBJ2-7; clone size: few
CDR3 protein: CASSPWGGADTQYF; CDR3 DNA: TGCGCCAGCAGCCCTTGGGGGGGCGCAGATACGCAGTATTTT; D gene: -; V gene: TRBV5-1; J gene: TRBJ2-3; clone size: few
CDR3 protein: CASSVASHNSPLHF; CDR3 DNA: TGTGCCAGCAGCGTAGCCTCCCATAATTCACCCCTCCACTTT; D gene: -; V gene: TRBV28; J gene: TRBJ1-6; clone size: -
CDR3 protein: CASSLSSGRAITDTQYF; CDR3 DNA: TGTGCCAGCTCACTGTCTAGCGGGAGGGCTATCACAGATACGCAGTATTTT; D gene: TRBD2; V gene: TRBV18; J gene: TRBJ2-3; clone size: -
CDR3 protein: CASSTAGTSGRIEQFF; CDR3 DNA: TGTGCCAGCAGCACTGCCGGGACTAGCGGGAGAATTGAGCAGTTCTTC; D gene: TRBD2; V gene: TRBV7-2; J gene: TRBJ2-1; clone size: -
CDR3 protein: CASSLRLAGPDTQYF; CDR3 DNA: TGTGCCAGCAGTTTAAGGCTAGCGGGTCCAGATACGCAGTATTTT; D gene: TRBD2; V gene: TRBV28; J gene: TRBJ2-3; clone size: -
CDR3 protein: CASSPGTSGRALDTQYF; CDR3 DNA: TGTGCCAGCTCACCTGGGACTAGCGGGAGGGCCCTAGATACGCAGTATTTT; D gene: TRBD2; V gene: TRBV18; J gene: TRBJ2-3; clone size: -
CDR3 protein: CASSLRARGEKLFF; CDR3 DNA: TGTGCCAGCAGCTTAAGAGCCAGAGGTGAAAAACTGTTTTTT; D gene: -; V gene: TRBV11-2; J gene: TRBJ1-4; clone size: -
CDR3 protein: CSGKGLVYEQFF; CDR3 DNA: TGCAGCGGGAAGGGACTGGTGTATGAGCAGTTCTTC; D gene: -; V gene: TRBV29-1; J gene: TRBJ2-1; clone size: once
CDR3 protein: CASSFLAGGEQFF; CDR3 DNA: TGTGCCAGCAGCTTCCTAGCGGGAGGTGAGCAGTTCTTC; D gene: TRBD2; V gene: TRBV5-4; J gene: TRBJ2-1; clone size: few
CDR3 protein: CASSENSSYEQYF; CDR3 DNA: TGCGCCAGCAGTGAGAACTCCTCCTACGAGCAGTACTTC; D gene: -; V gene: TRBV10-1; J gene: TRBJ2-7; clone size: -
CDR3 protein: CASIHSGDREAFF; CDR3 DNA: TGTGCCAGCATCCATTCAGGGGACCGAGAAGCTTTCTTT; D gene: -; V gene: TRBV28; J gene: TRBJ1-1; clone size: -
CDR3 protein: CASSRQGTSTDTQYF; CDR3 DNA: TGTGCCAGCAGTCGACAAGGGACTAGCACAGATACGCAGTATTTT; D gene: -; V gene: TRBV28; J gene: TRBJ2-3; clone size: -
CDR3 protein: CASGLVPGPRGYGYTF; CDR3 DNA: TGTGCTAGTGGTTTGGTACCCGGGCCCCGGGGCTATGGCTACACCTTC; D gene: -; V gene: TRBV12-5; J gene: TRBJ1-2; clone size: -
CDR3 protein: CAWRPDRNNEQFF; CDR3 DNA: TGTGCCTGGAGACCCGACAGGAACAATGAGCAGTTCTTC; D gene: -; V gene: TRBV30; J gene: TRBJ2-1; clone size: -
CDR3 protein: CASSVGLAVGPYEQYF; CDR3 DNA: TGTGCCAGCAGCGTCGGACTAGCGGTAGGACCCTACGAGCAGTACTTC; D gene: TRBD2; V gene: TRBV9; J gene: TRBJ2-7; clone size: -
CDR3 protein: CASSHGTSGFYNEQFF; CDR3 DNA: TGTGCCAGCAGCCACGGGACTAGCGGATTCTACAATGAGCAGTTCTTC; D gene: TRBD2; V gene: TRBV5-4; J gene: TRBJ2-1; clone size: -
CDR3 protein: CASSQVGLAGVKELLLGANVLTF; CDR3 DNA: TGTGCCAGCAGCCAAGTCGGACTAGCGGGAGTAAAAGAGTTACTTCTGGGGGCCAACGTCCTGACTTTC; D gene: TRBD2; V gene: TRBV14; J gene: TRBJ2-6; clone size: -
CDR3 protein: CASSLVGTASYEQYF; CDR3 DNA: TGTGCCAGCAGCTTAGTTGGGACAGCTTCCTACGAGCAGTACTTC; D gene: TRBD1; V gene: TRBV7-2; J gene: TRBJ2-7; clone size: -
CDR3 protein: CASSFGTSGSTDTQYF; CDR3 DNA: TGTGCCAGCAGCTTCGGGACTAGCGGGAGCACAGATACGCAGTATTTT; D gene: TRBD2; V gene: TRBV7-9; J gene: TRBJ2-3; clone size: -
CDR3 protein: CASSHSSTGAYEQYF; CDR3 DNA: TGTGCCAGCAGCCATTCCTCGACAGGGGCCTACGAGCAGTACTTC; D gene: TRBD1; V gene: TRBV3-1/TRBV3-2; J gene: TRBJ2-7; clone size: -
CDR3 protein: CAWSGQDSYEQYF; CDR3 DNA: TGTGCCTGGAGTGGTCAGGATTCCTACGAGCAGTACTTC; D gene: -; V gene: TRBV30; J gene: TRBJ2-7; clone size: -
CDR3 protein: CASSIDHLGLAGGLGTDTQYF; CDR3 DNA: TGTGCCAGTAGTATAGATCACCTCGGACTAGCGGGAGGGCTGGGCACAGATACGCAGTATTTT; D gene: TRBD2; V gene: TRBV19; J gene: TRBJ2-3; clone size: many
CDR3 protein: CASSMPSSYNEQFF; CDR3 DNA: TGTGCCAGTAGTATGCCCAGCTCCTACAATGAGCAGTTCTTC; D gene: -; V gene: TRBV19; J gene: TRBJ2-1; clone size: -
CDR3 protein: CASSIGDLRAFF; CDR3 DNA: TGTGCCAGTAGTATAGGGGACTTGAGAGCTTTCTTT; D gene: -; V gene: TRBV19; J gene: TRBJ1-1; clone size: once
CDR3 protein: CASSPGANYGYTF; CDR3 DNA: TGTGCCAGCAGCCCCGGAGCTAACTATGGCTACACCTTC; D gene: -; V gene: TRBV7-6; J gene: TRBJ1-2; clone size: -
CDR3 protein: CASSPDRKSYEQYF; CDR3 DNA: TGTGCCAGCAGTCCGGACAGAAAGTCCTACGAGCAGTACTTC; D gene: -; V gene: TRBV6-5; J gene: TRBJ2-7; clone size: -
CDR3 protein: CASSLGQEETQYF; CDR3 DNA: TGTGCCAGCAGTCTCGGACAGGAAGAGACCCAGTACTTC; D gene: TRBD1; V gene: TRBV28; J gene: TRBJ2-5; clone size: once
CDR3 protein: CASSPRGLAETNTGELFF; CDR3 DNA: TGTGCCAGCAGTCCGCGGGGACTAGCGGAGACGAACACCGGGGAGCTGTTTTTT; D gene: TRBD2; V gene: TRBV28; J gene: TRBJ2-2; clone size: -
CDR3 protein: CASSPRSGVSDGELFF; CDR3 DNA: TGTGCCAGCAGCCCTCGCTCAGGGGTTAGTGACGGGGAGCTGTTTTTT; D gene: -; V gene: TRBV9; J gene: TRBJ2-2; clone size: -
CDR3 protein: CASSPQGSGAFF; CDR3 DNA: TGTGCCAGTAGCCCACAGGGCTCTGGAGCTTTCTTT; D gene: -; V gene: TRBV19; J gene: TRBJ1-1; clone size: -
CDR3 protein: CASSFSPGQGANEQFF; CDR3 DNA: TGTGCCAGCAGCTTTAGCCCGGGACAGGGAGCGAATGAGCAGTTCTTC; D gene: TRBD1; V gene: TRBV11-1; J gene: TRBJ2-1; clone size: -